This TCR beta chain comes out of a study of shared clonotypes between healthy human individuals (dated by TCRdb to 2018 to 2020). About the full investigation: Two women and a few men aged 18 to 49 years were included in the cohort. For each donor, three plates each were used for CD4 naive and CD4 memory, two plates were used for CD8 naive, and one plate was used for CD8 memory. To estimate repertoire size and how much clonotypes are shared between individuals, the study performed deep sequencing of blood TCR repertoires from roughly five healthy adults. Libraries were prepared and TCR repertoires were sequenced by different laboratories using diverse techniques, in order to increase sequencing depth and limit assay-specific biases. Between about 0.8 and 9 billion PBMCs per donor were obtained by leukapheresis. Broad study findings and their caveats: The genetic and exposure-history diversity represented was limited by the small number of donors. Pairwise subsampling led to the expectation that sequencing depth would affect the degree of clonotype sharing among donors. Naive subsets generally had larger estimated clonotype richness than memory subsets. When several donors were compared, the shared fraction of clonotypes was around 5% for naive CD4, 3.5% to 4% for naive CD8, about 2.4% for memory CD4, and less than 0.5% for memory CD8. Sampling was limited to blood, and TCR repertoires in tissue likely differ from TCR repertoires in blood. Incomplete sequencing was indicated by rarefaction of sorted-subset datasets, despite the large sequencing depth. Higher generation probabilities were observed for clonotypes shared by all four sorted-subset donors than for non-shared clonotypes.

Donors were healthy HIV-negative adults with no recently reported acute infections or vaccinations. Only Caucasian adults living in Nashville, Tennessee, USA were represented among the donors. CD4+ T cells were enriched through magnetic negative selection, after which naive cells were positively selected on CD45RA and the remaining negative fraction served as the memory subset. Blood was collected by leukapheresis, and PBMCs were isolated by Ficoll-Histopaque density gradient centrifugation and then cryopreserved in liquid nitrogen vapor phase. Analytical flow cytometry was used to check the purity and quantity of each magnetically sorted T cell population. Genomic DNA was isolated from each sorted fraction and quantified by UV absorbance on a Nanodrop 2000c. This clone was detected only once. This clone's antigen is unknown. There are no base qualities to consult, and no much larger clone falls within one base.

Between the V and J ends, shortened by 5 bases and 9 bases respectively, the junction contains 29 bases. From the germline V gene, CDR1 is ENHRY and CDR2 is SYGVKD. CDR3 length: 18 amino acids, cysteine to phenylalanine. The read is trimmed to its CDR3 DNA, 54 bases read in frame from base 1. Using the deep immunoSEQ assay, TCR CDR3 regions were amplified from genomic DNA by multiplex PCR. Genomic DNA extracted from each cell subset was distributed evenly over all wells of several immunoSEQ 96-well plates, and each plate served as one replicate. For sorted subsets, 150 to 250 ng genomic DNA, equal to tens of thousands of T cell genomes, was loaded into each replicate PCR. Purified libraries were measured with a Qubit 3.0 fluorometer, size-checked on a Bioanalyzer 2100, and measured again with the KAPA Library Quantification kit. Every immunoSEQ 96-well plate was sequenced on a separate single-read 150-cycle Illumina NextSeq 550 flow cell. The authors' pipeline ran thus. Because the immunoSEQ output included only junctional sequences and no quality scores, the filtering could not be the same as the filtering used for full-length reads. To assign V/J genes and CDR3, sequences were annotated against IMGT germline references using PyIR, a Python wrapper for IgBLAST v1.9. Reads with weak V/J assignments (E-value above 1e-6), missing CDR3, stop codons, out-of-frame junctions, or ambiguous translated residues were removed. V3J clonotypes were defined as sequences sharing the same inferred V gene, J gene, and CDR3 amino acid sequence. Percentage overlap between repertoires was computed as shared unique clonotypes divided by the size of the smaller repertoire. Richness of each repertoire was evaluated using RTK rarefaction, the Chao1 estimator, and Recon v2.1 estimates of unobserved clonotypes. Generation probabilities were computed with OLGA for all TCRbeta clonotypes obtained by the gDNA method from several donors. As stored in TCRdb, this immuneACCESS dataset retains in-frame rearrangements with V and J assigned. A fraction of the clones does not appear; measured against another copy, unresolved V genes explain less than half of the discrepancy, and the remainder lacks a known reason. That table is the source of V, J and clone size, and D and trimming were worked out from the DNA. For this sample the table gives about 1.1 million clones, of which 60% to 85% were detected only once. The biggest ten clones account for almost 0.9% of the sample.

Rearrangement joined TRBV10-3 to TRBJ2-1; the D region possibly corresponds to TRBD2 (5 bases align). Sequencing input: memory CD4+ T cells from PBMCs. In light of the paper, this sample's cell subset or site label describes: CD45RA-negative fraction. This TCR came from a young man in good health. Some clones in this sample may be carry-over from other donors' samples. The nucleotide sequence is given as TGTGCCATCAGTTCGCGCGGCTCGGGAACTCCCGACCGGGGTGAGCAGTTCTTC. Translated, this is CAISSRGSGTPDRGEQFF.